The 8 T cell receptor beta chains below come from one sample, sequenced in a study of post-analysis software for immune sequencing data. Study-level results: Roughly five TRBV segments appeared more often in patients than in controls, and TRBV5-6, TRBV5-1 and TRBV20-1 were among these.

These TCRs are of unknown antigen specificity. Sequencing libraries made from TCR beta cDNA carried unique molecular identifiers. One entry per CDR3 protein results from TCRdb running MiXCR on the PCR reads. The sample shows 350,000 to 500,000 distinct CDR3 sequences, 39% of them seen only once. The specimen sequenced was blood. Receptor source: a girl aged 2 to 10 with multiple sclerosis.

The sample holds a few counts of this clonotype. This chain connects TRBV10-3 to TRBJ2-3; 15 bases fit TRBD2. The CDR3 is 18 residues long. Per germline, CDR1 ENHRY and CDR2 SYGVKD. Trimming removed 7 bases from V and 3 bases from J; junction bases left unmatched: 11. The CDR3 sequence: CAINEGLAGGRLTDTQYF. The DNA of the CDR3 is TGTGCCATCAACGAAGGACTAGCGGGAGGGCGATTAACAGATACGCAGTATTTT.

V is TRBV25-1 and J is TRBJ2-6; D unresolved. Trimming stripped 4 bases from V and 2 bases from J, with 12 bases between. Germline CDR1 is MGHDK and CDR2 is SYGVNS. This CDR3 is built from 16 residues. CDR3 sequence (DNA): TGTGCCAGCAGTGTACATCACGGCGCTGGGGCCAACGTCCTGACTTTC. The encoded protein is CASSVHHGAGANVLTF.

This clonotype turned up a few times. The J gene is TRBJ2-5, the V gene TRBV5-1; no clear D gene. V was pared by 0 bases and J by 1 base, with 4 bases between. Germline V lookup: CDR1 SGHRS, CDR2 YFSETQ. This CDR3 spans 13 amino acids. The CDR3 loop reads CASSLAFQETQYF. The CDR3 DNA sequence: TGCGCCAGCAGCTTGGCTTTCCAAGAGACCCAGTACTTC.

The V gene is TRBV7-3, the J gene TRBJ2-3; D possibly corresponds to TRBD1 (6 bases). Trimming removed 2 bases at V and 0 bases at J, with 15 bases between. CDR3 length equals 17 residues. CDR1 SGHTA and CDR2 FQGTGA come from the germline V gene. The CDR3 loop reads CASSLWGQGPSTDTQYF. DNA of the CDR3: TGTGCCAGCAGCTTATGGGGCCAGGGGCCTAGCACAGATACGCAGTATTTT.

This chain links TRBV10-2 with TRBJ1-2, with D possibly being TRBD1 (6 bases). Germline CDR1 and CDR2: WSHSY and SAAADI. The CDR3 has 16 amino acids. V dropped 2 bases and J dropped 2 bases, with 15 bases sitting between them. The CDR3, as DNA: TGCGCCAGCAGTGAGGCAAGGCGGACAGACAACTATGGCTACACCTTC. It codes for CASSEARRTDNYGYTF.

The chain carries TRBV6-2 or TRBV6-3 and TRBJ2-1, with 11 bases that match TRBD2. Trimming took 6 bases from V and 3 from J; bases not matched to a gene: 4. The CDR3 sequence is 15 residues long. Germline V gene sequence: CDR1 MNHEY, CDR2 SVGEGT. CDR3 sequence: CASRRLAGNYNEQFF. CDR3 DNA: TGTGCCAGCAGACGACTAGCGGGAAACTACAATGAGCAGTTCTTC.

The chain combines TRBV24-1 with TRBJ2-1; the D gene could be TRBD1 or TRBD2 (5 bases each). The CDR3 loop spans 14 amino acids. Germline V gives CDR1 KGHDR, CDR2 SFDVKD. Trimming took 3 bases from V and 7 from J, leaving 12 bases between them. DNA of the CDR3: TGTGCCACCAGTGATGGGCGAGGGGTGAATGAGCAGTTCTTC. This sequence encodes CATSDGRGVNEQFF.

The genes are TRBV29-1 and TRBJ1-1; D is perhaps TRBD1 (5 bases). The V and J ends lost 6 bases and 8 bases respectively, with 16 bases between them. The V gene's germline CDR1 is SQVTM and CDR2 ANQGSEA. The CDR3 totals 12 residues. The DNA for the CDR3 is TGCAGCGTCAGGAACAGGATTTACGAAGCTTTCTTT. It specifies CSVRNRIYEAFF. The full variable domain, in which reference TRBV29-1 and TRBJ1-1 provide the parts outside the CDR3, is SAVISQKPSRDICQRGTSLTIQCQVDSQVTMMFWYRQQPGQSLTLIATANQGSEATYESGFVIDKFPISRPNLTFSTLTVSNMSPEDSSIYLCSVRNRIYEAFFGQGTRLTVV.